This TCR beta chain emerged from a study of CD8 T cell repertoires and HIV-1 epitope variants. The germline gives CDR1 GTSNPN, CDR2 SVGIG (reference sequence). V was trimmed by 1 base and J by 0 bases, leaving 10 bases between them. The CDR3 is 16 amino acids. This table comes from immunoSEQ multiplex PCR, and its TCRdb copy is limited to in-frame clones, with some not included. This sample has some 100,000 clones, with just under 75% found just once. V usage is TRBV30 and J usage is TRBJ1-6; unclear D gene. Specimen: uncultured baseline CD8+ T cells from peripheral blood mononuclear cells (PBMCs). The receptor's source is a male donor with HIV. This chain's CDR3 is CAWSAEQTSYNSPLHF. The DNA of the CDR3 is TGTGCCTGGAGTGCCGAACAAACCTCCTATAATTCACCCCTCCACTTT.